This passage covers 17 T cell receptor beta chains from one sample sequenced in a study of human thymus T cells (dated by TCRdb to 2019 to 2021). Thymus tissue was obtained as surgical resects removed during corrective cardiac surgery. The library was made by the immunoSEQ multiplex PCR assay. TCRdb retrieved this table from immuneACCESS and kept in-frame rearrangements only. Not all clones are present; in checked studies, unresolved V genes account for under half, and no reason is known for the remainder. For this sample the table gives some 130,000 clones, of which around 94% were detected only once. 0.02% to 0.025% of the sample is in the top ten clones. The specimen sequenced was thymus tissue. These TCRs come from a boy under two years old with a congenital heart defect but otherwise immunologically healthy.

This chain joins TRBV15 and TRBJ1-1; no clear D gene. The CDR3 runs to 13 residues. Trimming removed 1 base from V and 4 bases from J, with 7 bases in between. CDR1 and CDR2 (germline): LNHNV, YYDKDF (reference sequence). The CDR3 DNA is TGTGCCACCAGCAGAGTGTGGGGCACTGAAGCTTTCTTT. It yields the protein CATSRVWGTEAFF.

This clone is a singleton in its sample. The gene calls are TRBV5-1 and TRBJ1-2, with D uncertain. Deletions cut 4 bases from V and 3 bases from J, with 13 bases between. Germline values: CDR1 SGHRS, CDR2 YFSETQ. The CDR3 is made up of 14 amino acids. This chain's CDR3 is CASSIPRSDYGYTF. The CDR3 region has the DNA TGCGCCAGCAGCATACCCCGATCGGACTATGGCTACACCTTC.

The V call is TRBV11-3, the J call TRBJ2-5; 12 bases line up with TRBD2. CDR1 SGHNT and CDR2 YENEEA come from the germline V gene. This CDR3 contains 14 residues. The ends lost 5 bases at V and 8 bases at J; junction bases unmatched: 6. CDR3 in amino acids: CASSLAGGPYTQYF. CDR3 nucleotide sequence: TGTGCCAGCAGCCTAGCGGGGGGGCCTTACACCCAGTACTTC.

V and J are TRBV10-2 and TRBJ1-4, with a weak D call TRBD1 (6 bases). Germline V gene lookup returns CDR1 WSHSY and CDR2 SAAADI. Trimming cost V 2 bases and J 4 bases, with 26 bases left between them. CDR3 length equals 20 residues. The CDR3 region is CASSEGIRGVTHWGNEKLFF. CDR3 bases: TGCGCCAGCAGTGAGGGAATCAGGGGCGTTACTCATTGGGGTAATGAAAAACTGTTTTTT.

This clone was seen a handful of times. The gene calls are TRBV2 and TRBJ1-6; TRBD1 matches at 7 bases. CDR1 is SNHLY and CDR2 is FYNNEI in the germline V gene. The length of the CDR3 is 15 residues. J lost 10 bases, V lost 6 bases, and 12 bases had no gene match. The CDR3 region is CASSRPRGQISPLHF. DNA of the CDR3: TGTGCCAGCAGCCGCCCCCGGGGACAGATATCACCCCTCCACTTT.

The chain is built from TRBV7-2 and TRBJ2-1, with D maybe TRBD1 (5 bases). From germline, CDR1 is SGHTA and CDR2 FQGNSA. This CDR3 has 15 residues. V was cut by 5 bases and J by 6 bases, with 17 bases left in between. The CDR3 coding sequence is TGTGCCAGCAGCCCCGAGGACACCGGGTCCAATGAGCAGTTCTTC. Its translation is CASSPEDTGSNEQFF. Drawing the rest from reference TRBV7-2 and TRBJ2-1, the complete variable domain is GAGVSQSPSNKVTEKGKDVELRCDPISGHTALYWYRQSLGQGLEFLIYFQGNSAPDKSGLPSDRFSAERTGGSVSTLTIQRTQQEDSAVYLCASSPEDTGSNEQFFGPGTRLTVL.

This sequence joins TRBV5-1 and TRBJ2-3; 7 nucleotides line up with TRBD1. Trimming at V came to 3 bases and at J to 1 base, leaving 8 bases not matched to a gene. The germline V gene encodes CDR1 SGHRS and CDR2 YFSETQ. The length of the CDR3 is 16 residues. In DNA form, the CDR3 reads TGCGCCAGCAGCTCGCGACAGGGACGGGGCACAGATACGCAGTATTTT. Its protein is CASSSRQGRGTDTQYF.

The chain employs TRBV6-1 and TRBJ1-1; no firm D call. The CDR3 contains 12 residues. Between the trimmed V and J ends, which lost 3 bases and 5 bases, there was a span of 7 bases. In germline, CDR1 is MNHNS, CDR2 SASEGT. The CDR3 region is CASSDVGTEAFF. CDR3 DNA: TGTGCCAGCAGTGATGTGGGGACTGAAGCTTTCTTT.

The genes are TRBV28 and TRBJ1-4; D perhaps matches TRBD1 (5 bases). CDR3 length: 12 residues. V lost 7 bases and J lost 8, with 11 bases in between. The germline V gene has CDR1 MDHEN and CDR2 SYDVKM. The CDR3 sequence is CASIGHREKLFF. Written as DNA, the CDR3 is TGTGCCAGCATTGGACATAGGGAAAAACTGTTTTTT.

The chain uses TRBV5-1 and TRBJ2-7, with D perhaps matching TRBD1 or TRBD2 (5 bases each). Per germline, CDR1 SGHRS and CDR2 YFSETQ. This CDR3 contains 14 residues. The V gene lost 4 bases and the J gene lost 5 bases, with 16 bases spanning the gap. This CDR3 reads CASSLKDGAHEQYF. The CDR3 DNA sequence: TGCGCCAGCAGCCTGAAGGACGGGGCCCACGAGCAGTACTTC.

This chain links TRBV5-1 with TRBJ2-3; 7 positions agree with TRBD1. Trimming took 4 bases from V and 2 from J; bases not matched to a gene: 1. The CDR3 sequence is 13 residues long. Germline V gives CDR1 SGHRS, CDR2 YFSETQ. The CDR3 coding sequence is TGCGCCAGCAGCGAGGGGGCCACAGATACGCAGTATTTT. Its translation is CASSEGATDTQYF.

V gene TRBV9 combines with J gene TRBJ2-1, with TRBD2 identical over 9 bases. Germline values: CDR1 SGDLS, CDR2 YYNGEE. J was trimmed by 9 bases and V by 0 bases; bases with no gene match: 16. The CDR3 totals 18 residues. In DNA form, the CDR3 reads TGTGCCAGCAGCGTAGTTGGTGCGGGGGGGTTTACTGTTGGTGAGCAGTTCTTC. This encodes CASSVVGAGGFTVGEQFF.

The genes are TRBV28 and TRBJ2-7, with 8 bases aligning to TRBD2. The CDR3 has 16 amino acids. V shed 0 bases, J shed 2 bases, and the junction held 6 bases outside the gene matches. Germline CDR1 MDHEN, CDR2 SYDVKM. The chain's CDR3 is CASSLCRSGGTYEQYF. In DNA form, the CDR3 reads TGTGCCAGCAGTTTATGCCGGAGCGGGGGCACCTACGAGCAGTACTTC.

J is TRBJ1-2 and V is TRBV28; 9 positions agree with TRBD1. This CDR3 region has 15 residues. CDR1 is MDHEN and CDR2 is SYDVKM in the germline V gene. V lost 4 bases and J lost 8; bases outside the gene matches: 11. CDR3 amino acids: CASSSAPGQGGGYTF. The CDR3 nucleotides read TGTGCCAGCAGTTCTGCTCCGGGACAGGGAGGAGGCTACACCTTC.

This clone has only one observation. The J gene is TRBJ1-2, the V gene TRBV28; D is unclear. Germline values: CDR1 MDHEN, CDR2 SYDVKM. Trimming removed 6 bases at V and 4 bases at J, with 9 bases between. The CDR3 is made up of 12 amino acids. The CDR3 DNA follows: TGTGCCAGCAGCCCCACACTCTATGGCTACACCTTC. Amino acid sequence: CASSPTLYGYTF.

This chain links TRBV9 with TRBJ2-1; a weak D match, TRBD1 (5 bases). The CDR3 loop spans 14 amino acids. CDR1 SGDLS and CDR2 YYNGEE come from the germline V gene. V was shortened by 2 bases and J by 10 bases, with 16 bases between the two germline ends. The CDR3 DNA sequence: TGTGCCAGCAGCGTTTCTTACTGGGGCGTCGAGCAGTTCTTC. It translates to CASSVSYWGVEQFF. Combining the CDR3 with reference TRBV9 and TRBJ2-1 gives the whole variable domain DSGVTQTPKHLITATGQRVTLRCSPRSGDLSVYWYQQSLDQGLQFLIQYYNGEERAKGNILERFSAQQFPDLHSELNLSSLELGDSALYFCASSVSYWGVEQFFGPGTRLTVL.

The rearrangement uses TRBV9 and TRBJ2-1, with TRBD2 matching over 11 bases. Germline CDR1 is SGDLS and CDR2 is YYNGEE. J gave up 10 bases and V 4 bases, and 7 bases lay outside the gene matches. CDR3 length: 14 amino acids. In nucleotides, the CDR3 is TGTGCCAGCAGCCCCCGGGCTAGCGGGGGGGAGCAGTTCTTC. Its translation: CASSPRASGGEQFF.